Listed here are 20 T cell receptor beta chains from one sample, sequenced in a study of blood T cell repertoires in COVID-19. Libraries were prepared by immunoSEQ multiplex PCR; TCRdb keeps only in-frame clonotypes and omits some of them. The sample has almost 250,000 clones, roughly 82% seen once. The sequencing input was peripheral blood. The receptors come from a woman at least 80 years old with COVID-19, enrolled during active disease.

This clone was picked up one time. V usage is TRBV11-2 and J usage is TRBJ2-3; 7 positions agree with TRBD2. CDR1 is SGHAT and CDR2 is FQNNGV in the germline V gene. Trimming removed 5 bases from V and 6 bases from J; junction bases left unmatched: 11. The CDR3 contains 15 residues. CDR3 in amino acids: CASSAAEWRGDTQYF. Written as DNA, the CDR3 is TGTGCCAGCAGCGCAGCTGAATGGCGGGGGGATACGCAGTATTTT.

This clone was observed a few times. This chain connects TRBV6-2 or TRBV6-3 to TRBJ1-1; 8 nucleotides align to TRBD1. The CDR3 has 17 amino acids. Germline loops: CDR1 MNHEY, CDR2 SVGEGT. Losses at the gene ends were 4 bases for V and 0 bases for J; bases not matched to a gene: 10. CDR3 residues: CASSLFAGGGMNTEAFF. Written as DNA, the CDR3 is TGTGCCAGCAGTTTATTCGCAGGGGGCGGTATGAACACTGAAGCTTTCTTT.

The genes are TRBV7-3 and TRBJ1-2, with D perhaps TRBD1 (5 bases). CDR3 length equals 13 residues. Germline-derived CDR1 and CDR2 are SGHTA and FQGTGA. Trimming took off 5 bases at V and 5 bases at J, with 12 bases between the two ends. CDR3 DNA sequence: TGTGCCAGCAGCCCAGGGAATGGATATGGCTACACCTTC. It yields the protein CASSPGNGYGYTF.

This clone was observed once. This chain connects TRBV30 to TRBJ1-4; 7 bases match TRBD1. Losses at the gene ends were 3 bases for V and 3 bases for J; bases not matched to a gene: 10. The CDR3 sequence is 16 residues long. The V gene's germline CDR1 is GTSNPN and CDR2 SVGIG (reference sequence). The CDR3 DNA follows: TGTGCCTGGAGAAAGACAGGGTTTGGAGCTAATGAAAAACTGTTTTTT. This encodes CAWRKTGFGANEKLFF.

This clone was counted between two and nine times. V and J are TRBV7-9 and TRBJ1-3; a weak D match, TRBD1 (5 bases). Germline loops: CDR1 SEHNR, CDR2 FQNEAQ (reference sequence). The germline V and J ends were trimmed by 3 bases and 2 bases, with 17 bases remaining between them. The CDR3 sequence is 17 residues long. The CDR3 DNA reads as TGTGCCAGCAGCTTCACCTCCGGACACTTAACTGGAAACACCATATATTTT. Amino acid sequence: CASSFTSGHLTGNTIYF. Full variable domain (remainder filled in from reference TRBV7-9 and TRBJ1-3): DTGVSQNPRHKITKRGQNVTFRCDPISEHNRLYWYRQTLGQGPEFLTYFQNEAQLEKSRLLSDRFSAERPKGSFSTLEIQRTEQGDSAMYLCASSFTSGHLTGNTIYFGEGSWLTVV.

The CDR3 region is CASSPQTGSVNSPLHF. CDR3 DNA: TGTGCCAGCTCACCCCAGACAGGGTCTGTCAATTCACCCCTCCACTTT. V and J are TRBV18 and TRBJ1-6; 7 positions match TRBD1. Trimming took 3 bases from V and 7 from J; bases not matched to a gene: 9. Per germline, CDR1 KGHSH and CDR2 LQKENI. The CDR3 spans 16 residues. Full variable domain (missing parts from reference TRBV18 and TRBJ1-6): NAGVMQNPRHLVRRRGQEARLRCSPMKGHSHVYWYRQLPEEGLKFMVYLQKENIIDESGMPKERFSAEFPKEGPSILRIQQVVRGDSAAYFCASSPQTGSVNSPLHFGNGTRLTVT.

Here the CDR3 reads CASSSRTGSHHGYTF. The CDR3 nucleotides are TGTGCCAGCAGTTCTCGGACAGGGAGCCACCATGGCTACACCTTC. This chain links TRBV28 with TRBJ1-2, with 8 bases fitting TRBD1. The CDR3 sequence is 15 residues long. After removal of 4 bases from V and 6 bases from J, the junction contained 10 bases not matched to a gene. Germline CDR1 MDHEN, CDR2 SYDVKM.

This chain uses TRBV2 with TRBJ1-2; no clear D gene. The V and J ends lost 7 bases and 4 bases respectively, with 4 bases between them. Germline loops: CDR1 SNHLY, CDR2 FYNNEI. The CDR3 runs to 10 residues. The DNA of the CDR3 is TGTGCCAGCAACAGCTATGGCTACACCTTC. Translated, it gives CASNSYGYTF.

The chain employs TRBV30 and TRBJ1-2; 9 bases fit TRBD1. Unmatched junction bases numbered 5, after V lost 1 base and J lost 5 bases. Germline CDR1 reads GTSNPN; CDR2 reads SVGIG (reference sequence). This CDR3 is built from 14 residues. The CDR3 protein is CAWSGQGDWYGYTF. In DNA, the CDR3 is TGTGCCTGGAGTGGACAGGGGGATTGGTATGGCTACACCTTC. The full variable domain, with the rest looked up from reference TRBV30 and TRBJ1-2, is SQTIHQWPATLVQPVGSPLSLECTVEGTSNPNLYWYRQAAGRGLQLLFYSVGIGQISSEVPQNLSASRPQDRQFILSSKKLLLSDSGFYLCAWSGQGDWYGYTFGSGTRLTVV.

V usage is TRBV5-4 and J usage is TRBJ2-5, with 7 bases aligning to TRBD2. Per germline, CDR1 SGHNT and CDR2 YYREEE (reference sequence). CDR3 length: 16 amino acids. Trimming at V came to 0 bases and at J to 1 base, leaving 6 bases not matched to a gene. The CDR3 sequence is CASSLAAGGGQETQYF. CDR3 nucleotide sequence: TGTGCCAGCAGCTTGGCCGCGGGCGGGGGCCAAGAGACCCAGTACTTC.

This rearrangement joins TRBV27 to TRBJ2-1; the D is unclear. Germline CDR1 MNHEY, CDR2 SMNVEV (reference sequence). This CDR3 has 16 amino acids. Trimming took 0 bases from V and 1 from J, leaving 10 bases between them. CDR3 coding DNA: TGTGCCAGCAGTTTATCATCGCGGCCATCCTACAATGAGCAGTTCTTC. Encoded protein: CASSLSSRPSYNEQFF.

V usage is TRBV25-1 and J usage is TRBJ1-6; 9 nucleotides align to TRBD1. The CDR3 runs 14 residues. The trim removed 10 bases at V and 9 bases at J, leaving 10 bases unmatched. From germline, CDR1 is MGHDK and CDR2 SYGVNS. CDR3 residues: CAIKTGGLVSPLHF. CDR3 bases: TGTGCCATCAAGACAGGGGGTTTGGTTTCACCCCTCCACTTT.

The V and J genes are TRBV3-1 (or the pseudogene TRBV3-2) and TRBJ2-5; 7 nucleotides agree with TRBD2. The CDR3 has 14 residues. The V segment lost 1 base and the J segment 4 bases; nucleotides outside the gene matches: 3. The germline CDR1 and CDR2 sequences are LGHDT and YNNKEL (reference sequence). The CDR3: CASSQGTSLETQYF. The CDR3 bases are TGTGCCAGCAGCCAAGGGACTAGTCTAGAGACCCAGTACTTC.

The rearrangement links TRBV14 to TRBJ1-2; D possibly corresponds to TRBD1 (5 bases). V shed 1 base and J shed 2 bases, with 5 bases lying between them. The CDR3 loop spans 13 amino acids. CDR1 is SGHDN and CDR2 is FVKESK in the germline V gene. The CDR3 sequence: CASSQAGNYGYTF. In nucleotides, the CDR3 is TGTGCCAGCAGCCAAGCAGGGAACTATGGCTACACCTTC.

The rearrangement joins TRBV5-4 to TRBJ2-3; D uncertain. The CDR3 is 13 amino acids. Germline CDR1 and CDR2: SGHNT and YYREEE (reference sequence). Trimming shortened V by 0 bases and J by 4 bases, and 6 bases separated the two germline ends. The CDR3 is CASSLDQADTQYF. The DNA for the CDR3 is TGTGCCAGCAGCTTGGATCAGGCAGATACGCAGTATTTT. The complete variable domain, with remaining parts taken from reference TRBV5-4 and TRBJ2-3, reads ETGVTQSPTHLIKTRGQQVTLRCSSQSGHNTVSWYQQALGQGPQFIFQYYREEENGRGNFPPRFSGLQFPNYSSELNVNALELDDSALYLCASSLDQADTQYFGPGTRLTVL.

The genes are TRBV10-3 and TRBJ1-1; TRBD1 matches 7 bases. The CDR3 is 17 residues long. Germline CDR1 is ENHRY and CDR2 is SYGVKD. V trimming: 10 bases; J trimming: 3 bases; junction bases outside the gene matches: 20. The CDR3 loop is CATLPRTGSPGDTEAFF. The CDR3 region has the DNA TGTGCCACCCTCCCCCGGACAGGCTCGCCGGGGGACACTGAAGCTTTCTTT.

This clone was found once. V gene TRBV7-8 combines with J gene TRBJ2-7; a weak D match, TRBD2 (6 bases). Germline V gene data show CDR1 as SGHVS and CDR2 as FQNEAQ. This CDR3 comprises 16 residues. The V end was cut by 7 bases, the J end by 3 bases, with 22 bases between. This chain's CDR3 is CASTLNPRDVLYEQYF. DNA of the CDR3: TGTGCCAGCACCCTAAACCCGCGGGACGTACTCTACGAGCAGTACTTC.

This chain links TRBV7-2 with TRBJ2-2; D gene unclear. The germline V gene has CDR1 SGHTA and CDR2 FQGNSA. V was trimmed by 5 bases and J by 4 bases, leaving 5 bases between them. This CDR3 comprises 12 residues. The CDR3 here is CASSLGTGELFF. CDR3 nucleotide sequence: TGTGCCAGCAGCCTCGGCACCGGGGAGCTGTTTTTT.

The genes are TRBV28 and TRBJ2-3, with 16 positions matching TRBD2. V lost 7 bases to trimming and J lost 3 bases; unmatched junction nucleotides: 13. The CDR3 covers 19 residues. Germline V gene lookup returns CDR1 MDHEN and CDR2 SYDVKM. This CDR3 reads CASTPPQGLAGGRTDTQYF. The CDR3 DNA reads as TGTGCCAGCACCCCCCCCCAGGGACTAGCGGGGGGGCGGACAGATACGCAGTATTTT. Together with reference TRBV28 and TRBJ2-3, the CDR3 gives the full variable domain: DVKVTQSSRYLVKRTGEKVFLECVQDMDHENMFWYRQDPGLGLRLIYFSYDVKMKEKGDIPEGYSVSREKKERFSLILESASTNQTSMYLCASTPPQGLAGGRTDTQYFGPGTRLTVL.

The rearrangement uses TRBV5-1 and TRBJ1-4, with a tentative D call TRBD1 (6 bases). Between the trimmed V and J ends, which lost 4 bases and 7 bases, there was a span of 14 bases. The length of the CDR3 is 14 residues. CDR1 and CDR2 from the germline V gene are SGHRS and YFSETQ. CDR3 bases: TGCGCCAGCAGCCTCGGGGGGGCTGGTGAAAAACTGTTTTTT. Translation: CASSLGGAGEKLFF.